A single sample is the source of the 31 T cell receptor beta chains below, sequenced in a study of blood T cell repertoires in COVID-19. The method was immunoSEQ multiplex PCR; TCRdb's version includes in-frame clones alone and lacks a portion of them. The data hold almost 200,000 clones, with around 85% observed a single time. Sequencing was carried out using peripheral blood. The receptor source for this set is a woman in her sixties or seventies with acute or convalescent COVID-19.

The chain uses TRBV24-1 and TRBJ2-7; D is perhaps TRBD1 (5 bases). The V end was cut by 3 bases, the J end by 6 bases, with 11 bases between. The CDR3 is made up of 13 amino acids. Germline V gives CDR1 KGHDR, CDR2 SFDVKD. For the CDR3, the DNA is TGTGCCACCAGTGATCTTACAGGTTTCGAGCAGTACTTC. Amino acids: CATSDLTGFEQYF.

The chain is built from TRBV28 and TRBJ2-7; 8 positions agree with TRBD1. CDR3 length equals 12 residues. From germline, CDR1 is MDHEN and CDR2 SYDVKM. The V segment lost 8 bases and the J segment 2 bases; nucleotides outside the gene matches: 2. The CDR3 nucleotides read TGTGCCAGCGGGACAGGCCCCTACGAGCAGTACTTC. Translation gives CASGTGPYEQYF.

V usage is TRBV7-2 and J usage is TRBJ2-1; 12 bases fit TRBD2. The CDR3 covers 16 residues. V lost 4 bases and J lost 2; bases outside the gene matches: 3. Looked up from germline, CDR1 is SGHTA and CDR2 is FQGNSA. The CDR3 coding sequence is TGTGCCAGCAGCTCCTCTAGCGGGAGGGCCTACAATGAGCAGTTCTTC. Its translation: CASSSSSGRAYNEQFF.

The J gene is TRBJ2-5, the V gene TRBV7-9; 9 bases agree with TRBD2. Looked up from germline, CDR1 is SEHNR and CDR2 is FQNEAQ (reference sequence). This CDR3 comprises 19 residues. The trim removed 1 base at V and 1 base at J, leaving 13 bases unmatched. The CDR3: CASSLGTQWTSDFQETQYF. Here the CDR3 DNA reads TGTGCCAGCAGCTTAGGAACGCAATGGACTAGCGATTTCCAAGAGACCCAGTACTTC.

The chain uses TRBV3-1 (or the pseudogene TRBV3-2) and TRBJ2-5; D perhaps matches TRBD1 (6 bases). The V end was cut by 0 bases, the J end by 5 bases, with 10 bases between. Per the germline V gene, CDR1 is LGHDT and CDR2 is YNNKEL (reference sequence). The CDR3 spans 14 residues. CDR3 in amino acids: CASSQDQGRETQYF. In DNA form, the CDR3 reads TGTGCCAGCAGCCAAGACCAGGGGCGGGAGACCCAGTACTTC.

The genes are TRBV11-2 and TRBJ2-7; unclear D gene. The V gene lost 5 bases and the J gene lost 3 bases, with 11 bases spanning the gap. The CDR3 sequence is 13 residues long. In germline, CDR1 is SGHAT, CDR2 FQNNGV. The CDR3 DNA follows: TGTGCCAGCAGCCGACTTGCTCACTACGAGCAGTACTTC. It codes for CASSRLAHYEQYF.

The gene calls are TRBV2 and TRBJ2-7; possibly TRBD1 for D (6 bases). The CDR3 covers 15 residues. CDR1 and CDR2 from the germline V gene are SNHLY and FYNNEI. V was pared by 0 bases and J by 5 bases, with 14 bases between. DNA for the CDR3: TGTGCCAGCAGTGAAGCGCACAGGGTCGGGCACGAGCAGTACTTC. It codes for CASSEAHRVGHEQYF. Full variable domain (rest looked up from reference TRBV2 and TRBJ2-7): EPEVTQTPSHQVTQMGQEVILRCVPISNHLYFYWYRQILGQKVEFLVSFYNNEISEKSEIFDDQFSVERPDGSNFTLKIRSTKLEDSAMYFCASSEAHRVGHEQYFGPGTRLTVT.

J is TRBJ2-7 and V is TRBV27; 9 bases agree with TRBD2. J lost 2 bases, V lost 5 bases, and 16 bases had no gene match. Germline lookup yields CDR1 MNHEY and CDR2 SMNVEV (reference sequence). This CDR3 has 18 amino acids. The CDR3 reads CASSRRFLGLATTYEQYF. The CDR3, as DNA: TGTGCCAGCAGTAGACGATTTCTGGGACTAGCAACCACCTACGAGCAGTACTTC.

The chain is built from TRBV18 and TRBJ1-1; 12 bases align to TRBD1. This CDR3 comprises 15 residues. From germline, CDR1 is KGHSH and CDR2 LQKENI. V lost 3 bases and J lost 11; bases outside the gene matches: 10. CDR3 sequence: CASSPLGQGAQGAFF. The CDR3 region has the DNA TGTGCCAGCTCACCGTTGGGACAGGGGGCGCAGGGGGCTTTCTTT.

The V call is TRBV7-2, the J call TRBJ1-5; 7 bases are a match to TRBD1. V was pared by 5 bases and J by 11 bases, with 12 bases of the junction left unmatched. Germline CDR1 SGHTA, CDR2 FQGNSA. This CDR3 spans 14 amino acids. The CDR3 bases are TGTGCCAGCAGCCCGGACAGGATGCCAGGGGCCCAGCATTTT. Amino acid sequence: CASSPDRMPGAQHF.

V usage is TRBV6-2 or TRBV6-3 and J usage is TRBJ2-1, with 11 bases fitting TRBD2. V dropped 4 bases and J dropped 7; count of bases not matched to a gene: 12. The V gene's germline CDR1 is MNHEY and CDR2 SVGEGT. This CDR3 has 17 amino acids. The chain's CDR3 is CASSSPRLAGGRNEQFF. The CDR3 DNA reads as TGTGCCAGCAGTTCCCCCCGCCTAGCGGGAGGTCGGAATGAGCAGTTCTTC.

This clone has a handful of counts. CDR3 sequence: CASSPVGDRGLVGYTF. CDR3 in DNA: TGTGCCAGCAGTCCAGTCGGGGACAGGGGGCTCGTTGGCTACACCTTC. V is TRBV2 and J is TRBJ1-2; 12 nucleotides agree with TRBD1. This CDR3 contains 16 residues. Germline V gene lookup returns CDR1 SNHLY and CDR2 FYNNEI. V was pared by 5 bases and J by 7 bases, with 11 bases of the junction left unmatched.

V gene TRBV6-2 or TRBV6-3 combines with J gene TRBJ2-1, with D possibly being TRBD2 (6 bases). Germline values: CDR1 MNHEY, CDR2 SVGEGT. V lost 4 bases, J lost 10 bases, and 17 bases lay in between. This CDR3 comprises 14 residues. CDR3 amino acids: CASSSDGGDSEQFF. The CDR3 DNA follows: TGTGCCAGCAGTTCGGACGGAGGGGATAGCGAGCAGTTCTTC.

The chain has TRBV29-1 and TRBJ1-2, with 8 bases that match TRBD1. This CDR3 region has 13 residues. With 6 bases clipped from V and 2 bases from J, the junction kept 5 bases outside the gene matches. Per the germline V gene, CDR1 is SQVTM and CDR2 is ANQGSEA. CDR3 sequence reads: CSVGTGGNYGYTF. The CDR3 region has the DNA TGCAGCGTAGGGACAGGCGGAAACTATGGCTACACCTTC.

The chain is built from TRBV9 and TRBJ1-1; 8 bases match TRBD1. The trim removed 5 bases at V and 11 bases at J, leaving 8 bases unmatched. The germline V gene has CDR1 SGDLS and CDR2 YYNGEE. The CDR3 sequence is 12 residues long. The CDR3 nucleotides read TGTGCCAGCAGTTATGGACAGGGTGAGGCTTTCTTT. This codes for CASSYGQGEAFF.

This chain joins TRBV15 and TRBJ2-5; 7 positions agree with TRBD2. The V gene's germline CDR1 is LNHNV and CDR2 YYDKDF (reference sequence). This CDR3 is 14 amino acids long. V trimming: 4 bases; J trimming: 5 bases; junction bases outside the gene matches: 7. CDR3 region: CATSNRGSGETQYF. The CDR3 DNA follows: TGTGCCACCAGCAACCGCGGGAGCGGGGAGACCCAGTACTTC.

The chain joins TRBV5-4 to TRBJ1-1, with D tentatively TRBD1 (6 bases). The V gene's germline CDR1 is SGHNT and CDR2 YYREEE (reference sequence). The CDR3 covers 12 residues. Trimming removed 3 bases from V and 9 bases from J, with 12 bases in between. The CDR3 DNA follows: TGTGCCAGCAGCTCGGGGGGCGGAAAAGCTTTCTTT. Amino acid sequence: CASSSGGGKAFF. Looking up the rest from reference TRBV5-4 and TRBJ1-1 gives the full variable domain: ETGVTQSPTHLIKTRGQQVTLRCSSQSGHNTVSWYQQALGQGPQFIFQYYREEENGRGNFPPRFSGLQFPNYSSELNVNALELDDSALYLCASSSGGGKAFFGQGTRLTVV.

Only one count was recorded for this clone. The chain uses TRBV9 and TRBJ2-5; D is unclear. Germline values: CDR1 SGDLS, CDR2 YYNGEE. The CDR3 spans 15 residues. The V and J ends lost 3 bases and 3 bases respectively, with 15 bases between them. The CDR3 loop is CASSALGQLKETQYF. CDR3 DNA sequence: TGTGCCAGCAGCGCCCTTGGGCAGCTTAAAGAGACCCAGTACTTC.

The chain employs TRBV6-5 and TRBJ1-4; no clear D gene. The V gene's germline CDR1 is MNHEY and CDR2 SVGAGI. The CDR3 runs to 15 residues. V gave up 2 bases and J gave up 8 bases, with 15 bases separating them. CDR3 in amino acids: CASSYGSGRSEKLFF. The CDR3 DNA follows: TGTGCCAGCAGTTACGGATCCGGGAGGTCCGAAAAACTGTTTTTT.

V gene TRBV10-3 combines with J gene TRBJ1-1, with D possibly being TRBD1 (6 bases). The germline V gene has CDR1 ENHRY and CDR2 SYGVKD. The CDR3 is 15 residues long. Trimming took 2 bases from V and 3 from J, leaving 13 bases between them. In DNA form, the CDR3 reads TGTGCCATCAGTGAGACACAGGGTCCGGACACTGAAGCTTTCTTT. Its translation: CAISETQGPDTEAFF.

This clone was counted a few times. V and J are TRBV5-4 and TRBJ1-3, with 8 bases identical to TRBD1. The V and J ends lost 4 bases and 2 bases, in that order; junction bases with no gene match: 8. This CDR3 has 16 amino acids. CDR1 is SGHNT and CDR2 is YYREEE in the germline V gene (reference sequence). The CDR3 DNA reads TGTGCCAGCAGCCATGGACAGGGCCTCACTGGAAACACCATATATTTT. Its translation is CASSHGQGLTGNTIYF.

This clone was observed a handful of times. The V gene is TRBV5-1, the J gene TRBJ2-3; 7 positions match TRBD1. Looked up from germline, CDR1 is SGHRS and CDR2 is YFSETQ. This CDR3 region has 15 residues. V was pared by 3 bases and J by 2 bases, with 6 bases of the junction left unmatched. CDR3 sequence reads: CASSWGQTNTDTQYF. In DNA form, the CDR3 reads TGCGCCAGCAGCTGGGGACAGACCAACACAGATACGCAGTATTTT.

DNA of the CDR3: TGCGCCAGCAGACCCCGGACAGTTCGCGCTTTCTTT. Translation gives CASRPRTVRAFF. This chain uses TRBV23-1 with TRBJ1-1; a weak D match, TRBD1 (6 bases). TRBV23-1 is an ORF, with its function uncertain. The V end was cut by 6 bases, the J end by 11 bases, with 16 bases between. The CDR3 extends over 12 amino acids.

The CDR3 DNA reads TGTGCCAGCAGCAAACGGGACAGGGGATTGTTCGAGCAGTACTTC. The encoded protein is CASSKRDRGLFEQYF. The rearrangement uses TRBV27 and TRBJ2-7; TRBD1 aligns across 10 bases. The CDR3 extends over 15 amino acids. V dropped 6 bases and J dropped 6; count of bases not matched to a gene: 11. Germline CDR1 is MNHEY and CDR2 is SMNVEV (reference sequence).

This chain connects TRBV19 to TRBJ2-3; D ambiguous. V lost 0 bases, J lost 0 bases, and 10 bases lay in between. Germline assignment: CDR1 LNHDA and CDR2 SQIVND (reference sequence). There are 16 residues in the CDR3. CDR3 sequence reads: CASSIDRLKSTDTQYF. The DNA of the CDR3 is TGTGCCAGTAGTATAGACAGGCTCAAAAGCACAGATACGCAGTATTTT.

V and J are TRBV3-1 (or the pseudogene TRBV3-2) and TRBJ2-7; 7 positions match TRBD1. V was clipped by 6 bases and J by 0 bases; unmatched bases: 11. Germline loops: CDR1 LGHDT, CDR2 YNNKEL (reference sequence). The CDR3 consists of 16 residues. The CDR3 reads CASSPRTGRSSYEQYF. In DNA, the CDR3 is TGTGCCAGCAGTCCTAGGACAGGAAGGAGCTCCTACGAGCAGTACTTC.

CDR3 in DNA: TGTGCCAGCTCAGGTACACAGAACACTGAAGCTTTCTTT. Residues: CASSGTQNTEAFF. V is TRBV18 and J is TRBJ1-1; D remains unclear. Germline loops: CDR1 KGHSH, CDR2 LQKENI. Between the trimmed V and J ends, which lost 5 bases and 1 base, there was a span of 8 bases. This CDR3 is built from 13 residues.

The chain uses TRBV5-8 and TRBJ1-1; D gene ambiguous. This CDR3 spans 17 amino acids. V dropped 4 bases and J dropped 0 bases, with 19 bases sitting between them. Germline V gives CDR1 SGHTS, CDR2 YDEGEE. In DNA, the CDR3 is TGTGCCAGCAGCGTACTGCACAGCCGGATTTTGAACACTGAAGCTTTCTTT. Its translation is CASSVLHSRILNTEAFF.

V and J are TRBV3-1 (or the pseudogene TRBV3-2) and TRBJ1-2; 9 nucleotides agree with TRBD1. Germline V gene lookup returns CDR1 LGHDT and CDR2 YNNKEL (reference sequence). The CDR3 is 13 amino acids. Trimming removed 3 bases from V and 7 bases from J; junction bases left unmatched: 3. The CDR3 bases are TGTGCCAGCAGCCAGAGACAGGGGGGTGGCTACACCTTC. Its protein is CASSQRQGGGYTF.

To note about this clone: One end of the junction fails to match germline, which may point to a read error. J is TRBJ1-1 and V is TRBV6-2 or TRBV6-3, with 7 bases that match TRBD1. This CDR3 is built from 14 residues. Germline CDR1 reads MNHEY; CDR2 reads SVGEGT. CDR3 sequence reads: CASSYQPGQSPPHF. As DNA, the CDR3 is TGTGCCAGCAGTTACCAGCCGGGACAGTCCCCCCCCCACTTT.

The rearrangement links TRBV28 to TRBJ1-5, with a possible D match to TRBD1 (5 bases). The CDR3 sequence is 17 residues long. Germline V lookup: CDR1 MDHEN, CDR2 SYDVKM. V was trimmed by 6 bases and J by 8 bases, leaving 26 bases between them. For the CDR3, the DNA is TGTGCCAGCAGGGGACTTGATGTGTCACTCCGGGGTAAGCCCCAGCATTTT. It yields the protein CASRGLDVSLRGKPQHF.